Listed here are 16 T cell receptor beta chains from one sample, sequenced in a study of tumor-infiltrating lymphocytes in localized non-small cell lung cancer. The protocol was immunoSEQ multiplex PCR, while the TCRdb copy is restricted to in-frame clones and leaves out a portion. Of some 15,000 clones in the sample, roughly 82% were seen once. What was sequenced was lung tumor tissue. The receptors here all came from a human donor with non-small cell lung cancer.

This chain joins TRBV6-1 and TRBJ2-7; the D call may be TRBD1 or TRBD2 (5 bases each). The V gene lost 2 bases and the J gene lost 5 bases, with 16 bases spanning the gap. Germline V gene lookup returns CDR1 MNHNS and CDR2 SASEGT. This CDR3 region has 15 residues. The CDR3, as DNA: TGTGCCAGCAGTGAATCGGTGGGGGAGACGAACGAGCAGTACTTC. Translating it yields CASSESVGETNEQYF.

Notes on this clone: Other DNA sequences from this sample encode an identical CDR3 as well. The chain links TRBV5-1 to TRBJ1-5, with 7 bases identical to TRBD1. The germline V gene encodes CDR1 SGHRS and CDR2 YFSETQ. The CDR3 sequence is 14 residues long. V lost 4 bases and J lost 4; bases outside the gene matches: 5. CDR3 sequence reads: CASSPGQPNQPQHF. In nucleotides, the CDR3 is TGCGCCAGCAGCCCGGGACAGCCAAATCAGCCCCAGCATTTT.

The chain uses TRBV11-3 and TRBJ2-1; D unresolved. Trimming pared 5 bases from V and 2 bases from J, leaving 10 bases between. From germline, CDR1 is SGHNT and CDR2 YENEEA. The CDR3 spans 14 residues. CDR3 region: CASSPAGAYNEQFF. The CDR3 nucleotides are TGTGCCAGCAGCCCTGCAGGAGCCTACAATGAGCAGTTCTTC.

The J gene is TRBJ1-4, the V gene TRBV7-9; a possible D gene is TRBD1 (5 bases). Germline CDR1 is SEHNR and CDR2 is FQNEAQ (reference sequence). The CDR3 length is 13 residues. The V and J ends lost 1 base and 8 bases respectively, with 8 bases between them. The CDR3 DNA reads as TGTGCCAGCAGCTTAGACGAGGGGGAAAAACTGTTTTTT. Its protein product is CASSLDEGEKLFF.

The chain links TRBV7-2 to TRBJ2-3, with D perhaps being TRBD1 or TRBD2 (5 bases each). Germline V CDR1 and CDR2: SGHTA, FQGNSA. The V and J ends lost 1 base and 5 bases respectively, with 10 bases between them. The CDR3 is made up of 14 amino acids. The CDR3 region has the DNA TGTGCCAGCAGCTTAGGTGGGGGTTTAGATACGCAGTATTTT. This codes for CASSLGGGLDTQYF.

The chain is built from TRBV5-1 and TRBJ1-6; 7 nucleotides agree with TRBD1. The germline V gene has CDR1 SGHRS and CDR2 YFSETQ. The CDR3 has 16 residues. After removal of 3 bases from V and 7 bases from J, the junction contained 10 bases not matched to a gene. The CDR3 DNA is TGCGCCAGCAGCTCATGGAGGGGGCAAGGGAATTCACCCCTCCACTTT. It yields the protein CASSSWRGQGNSPLHF. Together with reference TRBV5-1 and TRBJ1-6, the CDR3 gives the full variable domain: KAGVTQTPRYLIKTRGQQVTLSCSPISGHRSVSWYQQTPGQGLQFLFEYFSETQRNKGNFPGRFSGRQFSNSRSEMNVSTLELGDSALYLCASSSWRGQGNSPLHFGNGTRLTVT.

V gene TRBV6-6 combines with J gene TRBJ1-6; D unresolved. CDR1 MNHNY and CDR2 SVGAGI come from the germline V gene (reference sequence). Trimming shortened V by 5 bases and J by 4 bases, and 12 bases separated the two germline ends. This CDR3 is 15 amino acids long. This CDR3 reads CASSPKDGYNSPLHF. The CDR3 DNA sequence: TGTGCCAGCAGTCCGAAGGACGGGTATAATTCACCCCTCCACTTT.

The chain recombines TRBV19 with TRBJ1-2; 8 bases are shared with TRBD1. Trimming at V came to 7 bases and at J to 2 bases, leaving 0 bases not matched to a gene. Germline V gives CDR1 LNHDA, CDR2 SQIVND (reference sequence). There are 12 residues in the CDR3. The CDR3 loop reads CASTGGNYGYTF. The CDR3 DNA is TGTGCCAGTACAGGGGGCAACTATGGCTACACCTTC.

The chain has TRBV28 and TRBJ2-7; D not resolved. This CDR3 has 13 residues. Trimming removed 0 bases from V and 0 bases from J, with 3 bases in between. CDR1 is MDHEN and CDR2 is SYDVKM in the germline V gene. CDR3 loop: CASSLWGSYEQYF. The CDR3 DNA is TGTGCCAGCAGTTTATGGGGCTCCTACGAGCAGTACTTC.

The chain carries TRBV9 and TRBJ2-2; 7 nucleotides line up with TRBD1. The junction had 7 bases not matched to a gene; V was cut back by 1 base and J by 4 bases. Looked up from germline, CDR1 is SGDLS and CDR2 is YYNGEE. The CDR3 has 16 residues. CDR3 nucleotide sequence: TGTGCCAGCAGCGTAACGGACAGGAGCCGCACCGGGGAGCTGTTTTTT. It yields the protein CASSVTDRSRTGELFF.

A few counts support this clone. V is TRBV19 and J is TRBJ1-5; possibly TRBD1 for D (6 bases). The CDR3 is made up of 15 amino acids. Germline V gives CDR1 LNHDA, CDR2 SQIVND (reference sequence). The V and J ends lost 3 bases and 4 bases respectively, with 13 bases between them. The CDR3 protein is CASSIRGTLNQPQHF. For the CDR3, the DNA is TGTGCCAGTAGTATCAGGGGCACACTAAATCAGCCCCAGCATTTT.

The chain uses TRBV30 and TRBJ1-3; 8 nucleotides line up with TRBD1. The V segment lost 3 bases and the J segment 2 bases; nucleotides outside the gene matches: 3. Germline assignment: CDR1 GTSNPN and CDR2 SVGIG (reference sequence). The CDR3 has 14 residues. CDR3 sequence: CAWSPTGAGNTIYF. The CDR3 DNA reads as TGTGCCTGGAGCCCGACAGGGGCTGGAAACACCATATATTTT.

This clone has a single count. The gene calls are TRBV6-5 and TRBJ1-4; the D is unclear. CDR1 and CDR2 from the germline V gene are MNHEY and SVGAGI. The CDR3 covers 14 residues. Trimming took off 6 bases at V and 7 bases at J, with 15 bases between the two ends. The CDR3 sequence is CASSPARVGEKLFF. The CDR3 coding sequence is TGTGCCAGCAGCCCCGCTCGGGTGGGTGAAAAACTGTTTTTT.

V and J are TRBV29-1 and TRBJ1-1; tentative D call: TRBD1 (6 bases). Germline-derived CDR1 and CDR2 are SQVTM and ANQGSEA. This CDR3 is built from 14 residues. Between the trimmed V and J ends, which lost 6 bases and 4 bases, there was a span of 18 bases. DNA of the CDR3: TGCAGCGTCCAGGGCAGGGGCAGTAGCACTGAAGCTTTCTTT. Encoded protein: CSVQGRGSSTEAFF.

The chain has TRBV4-2 and TRBJ2-5; 8 bases fit TRBD1. The CDR3 contains 16 residues. Trimming cost V 1 base and J 7 bases; bases outside gene matches: 11. Per the germline V gene, CDR1 is LGHNA and CDR2 is YNFKEQ. CDR3 DNA: TGTGCCAGCAGCCAAGCAGGGACAGGAAACGGGGGGACCCAGTACTTC. Residues: CASSQAGTGNGGTQYF.

The rearrangement joins TRBV2 to TRBJ1-5; D gene unclear. Per the germline V gene, CDR1 is SNHLY and CDR2 is FYNNEI. This CDR3 region has 15 residues. V was shortened by 1 base and J by 1 base, with 8 bases between the two germline ends. The CDR3 spells CASSEGRLSNQPQHF. CDR3 DNA sequence: TGTGCCAGCAGTGAAGGACGACTGAGCAATCAGCCCCAGCATTTT.